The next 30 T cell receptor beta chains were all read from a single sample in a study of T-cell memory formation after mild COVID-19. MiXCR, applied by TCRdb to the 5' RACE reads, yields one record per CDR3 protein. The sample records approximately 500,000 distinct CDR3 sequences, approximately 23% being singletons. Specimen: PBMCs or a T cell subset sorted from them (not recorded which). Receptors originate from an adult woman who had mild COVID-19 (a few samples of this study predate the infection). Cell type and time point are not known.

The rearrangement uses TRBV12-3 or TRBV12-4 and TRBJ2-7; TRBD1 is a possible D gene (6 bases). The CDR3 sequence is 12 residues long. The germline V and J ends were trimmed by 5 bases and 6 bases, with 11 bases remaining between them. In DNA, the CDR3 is TGTGCCAGCAGTCCTACAGGGTTCGAGCAGTACTTC. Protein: CASSPTGFEQYF.

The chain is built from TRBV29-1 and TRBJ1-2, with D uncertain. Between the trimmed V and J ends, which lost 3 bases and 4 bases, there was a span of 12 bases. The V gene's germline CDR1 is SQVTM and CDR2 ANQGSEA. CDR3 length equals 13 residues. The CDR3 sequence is CSVEGTSSYGYTF. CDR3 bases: TGCAGCGTTGAGGGCACATCCAGCTATGGCTACACCTTC.

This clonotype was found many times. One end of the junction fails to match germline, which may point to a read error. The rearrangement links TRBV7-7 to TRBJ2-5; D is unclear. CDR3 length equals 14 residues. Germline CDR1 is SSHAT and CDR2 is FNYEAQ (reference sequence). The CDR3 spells CASSLAGQQETQYF. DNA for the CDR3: TGCGCCAGCAGCTTGGCTGGGCAGCAAGAGACCCAGTACTTC.

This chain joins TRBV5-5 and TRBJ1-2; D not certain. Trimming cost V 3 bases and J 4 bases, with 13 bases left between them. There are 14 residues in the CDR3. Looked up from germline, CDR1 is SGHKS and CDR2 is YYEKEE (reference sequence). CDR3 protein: CASSWESIVYGYTF. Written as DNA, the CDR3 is TGTGCCAGCAGCTGGGAGTCCATAGTCTATGGCTACACCTTC. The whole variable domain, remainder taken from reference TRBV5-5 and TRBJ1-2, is DAGVTQSPTHLIKTRGQQVTLRCSPISGHKSVSWYQQVLGQGPQFIFQYYEKEERGRGNFPDRFSARQFPNYSSELNVNALLLGDSALYLCASSWESIVYGYTFGSGTRLTVV.

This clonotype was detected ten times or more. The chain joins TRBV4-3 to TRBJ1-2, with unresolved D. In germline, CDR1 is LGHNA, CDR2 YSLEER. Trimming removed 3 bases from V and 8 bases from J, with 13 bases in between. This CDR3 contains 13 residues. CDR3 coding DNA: TGCGCCAGCAGCCATGATAACTTGTGGGGCTACACCTTC. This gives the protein CASSHDNLWGYTF.

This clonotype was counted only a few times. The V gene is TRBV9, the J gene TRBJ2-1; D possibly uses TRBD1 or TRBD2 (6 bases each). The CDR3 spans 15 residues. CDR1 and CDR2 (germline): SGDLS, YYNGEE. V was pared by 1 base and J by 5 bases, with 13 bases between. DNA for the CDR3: TGTGCCAGCAGCGTAATGTCAAGGGGGGACAATGAGCAGTTCTTC. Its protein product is CASSVMSRGDNEQFF.

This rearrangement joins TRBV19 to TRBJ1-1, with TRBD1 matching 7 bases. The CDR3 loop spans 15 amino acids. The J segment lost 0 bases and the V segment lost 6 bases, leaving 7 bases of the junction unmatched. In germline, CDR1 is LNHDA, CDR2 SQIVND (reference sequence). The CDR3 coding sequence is TGTGCCAGTAGGGACCGGGACAGATTGAACACTGAAGCTTTCTTT. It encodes CASRDRDRLNTEAFF.

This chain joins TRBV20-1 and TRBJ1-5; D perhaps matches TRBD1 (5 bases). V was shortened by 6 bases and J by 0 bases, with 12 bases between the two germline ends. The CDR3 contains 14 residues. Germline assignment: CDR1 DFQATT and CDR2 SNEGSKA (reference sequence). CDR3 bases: TGCAGTGCCACTTTACAGGTTAGCAATCAGCCCCAGCATTTT. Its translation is CSATLQVSNQPQHF.

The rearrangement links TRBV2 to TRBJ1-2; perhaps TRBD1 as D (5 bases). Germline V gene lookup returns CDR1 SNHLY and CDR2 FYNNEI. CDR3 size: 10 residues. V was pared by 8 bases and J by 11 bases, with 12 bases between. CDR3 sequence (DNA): TGTGCCAGCTCCAGGGTGGAATACACCTTC. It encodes CASSRVEYTF.

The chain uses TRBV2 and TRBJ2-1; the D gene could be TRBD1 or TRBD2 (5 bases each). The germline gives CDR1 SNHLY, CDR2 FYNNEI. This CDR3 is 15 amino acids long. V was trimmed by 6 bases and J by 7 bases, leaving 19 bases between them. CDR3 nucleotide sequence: TGTGCCAGCAGATCCCAGGGATATGGGGGTAATGAGCAGTTCTTC. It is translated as CASRSQGYGGNEQFF.

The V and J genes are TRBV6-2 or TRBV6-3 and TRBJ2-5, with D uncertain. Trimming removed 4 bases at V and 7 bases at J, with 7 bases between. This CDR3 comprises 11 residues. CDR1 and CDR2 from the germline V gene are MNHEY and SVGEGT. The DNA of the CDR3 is TGTGCCAGCAGTTCCCCGTGGACCCAGTACTTC. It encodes CASSSPWTQYF.

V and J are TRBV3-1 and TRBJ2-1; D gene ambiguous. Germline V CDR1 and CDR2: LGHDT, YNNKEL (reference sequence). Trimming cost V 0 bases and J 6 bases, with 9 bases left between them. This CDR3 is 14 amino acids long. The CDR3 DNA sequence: TGTGCCAGCAGCCAAGATGGGCAAGCCAATGAGCAGTTCTTC. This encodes CASSQDGQANEQFF.

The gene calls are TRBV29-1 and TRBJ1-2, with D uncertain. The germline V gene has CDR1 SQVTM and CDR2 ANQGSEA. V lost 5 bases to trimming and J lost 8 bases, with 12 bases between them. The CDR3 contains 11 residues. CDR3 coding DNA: TGCAGCGTTAGGCGGGAGAACGGCTACACCTTC. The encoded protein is CSVRRENGYTF.

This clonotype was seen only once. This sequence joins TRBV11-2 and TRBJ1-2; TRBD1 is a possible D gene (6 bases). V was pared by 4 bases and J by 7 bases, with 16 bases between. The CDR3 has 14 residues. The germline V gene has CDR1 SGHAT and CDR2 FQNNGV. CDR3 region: CASSSQVRGVGYTF. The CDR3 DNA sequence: TGTGCCAGCAGCTCGCAAGTTAGGGGGGTTGGCTACACCTTC.

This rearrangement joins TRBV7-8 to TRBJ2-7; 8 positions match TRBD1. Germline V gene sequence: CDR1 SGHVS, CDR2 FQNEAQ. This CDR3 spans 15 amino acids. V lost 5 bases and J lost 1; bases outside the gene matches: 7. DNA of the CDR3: TGTGCCAGCAGCATGCTACAGGGGGTATCCTACGAGCAGTACTTC. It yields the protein CASSMLQGVSYEQYF.

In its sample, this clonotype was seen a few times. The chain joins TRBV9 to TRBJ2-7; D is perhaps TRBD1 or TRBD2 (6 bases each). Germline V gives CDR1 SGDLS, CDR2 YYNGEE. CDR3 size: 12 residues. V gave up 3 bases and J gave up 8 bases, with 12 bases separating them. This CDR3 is CASSEGGPQQYF. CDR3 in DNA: TGTGCCAGCAGCGAGGGGGGCCCTCAGCAGTACTTC.

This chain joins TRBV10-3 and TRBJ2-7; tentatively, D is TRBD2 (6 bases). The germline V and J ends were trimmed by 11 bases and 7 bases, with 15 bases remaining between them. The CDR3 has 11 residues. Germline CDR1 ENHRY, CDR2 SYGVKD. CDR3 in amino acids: CASARGGEQYF. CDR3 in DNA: TGTGCCTCCGCCCGAGGAGGGGAGCAGTACTTC.

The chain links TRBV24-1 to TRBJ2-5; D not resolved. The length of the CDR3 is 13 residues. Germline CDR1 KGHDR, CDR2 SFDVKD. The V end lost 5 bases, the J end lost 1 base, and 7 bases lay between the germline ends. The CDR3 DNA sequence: TGTGCCACCAGTGGGTCAGGCCAAGAGACCCAGTACTTC. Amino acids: CATSGSGQETQYF.

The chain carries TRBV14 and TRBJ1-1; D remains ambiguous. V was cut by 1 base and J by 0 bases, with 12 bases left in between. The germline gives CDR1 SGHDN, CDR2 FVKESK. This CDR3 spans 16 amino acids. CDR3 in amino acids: CASSQGLVALNTEAFF. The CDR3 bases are TGTGCCAGCAGCCAAGGACTAGTGGCGTTGAACACTGAAGCTTTCTTT. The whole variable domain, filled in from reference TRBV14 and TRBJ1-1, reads EAGVTQFPSHSVIEKGQTVTLRCDPISGHDNLYWYRRVMGKEIKFLLHFVKESKQDESGMPNNRFLAERTGGTYSTLKVQPAELEDSGVYFCASSQGLVALNTEAFFGQGTRLTVV.

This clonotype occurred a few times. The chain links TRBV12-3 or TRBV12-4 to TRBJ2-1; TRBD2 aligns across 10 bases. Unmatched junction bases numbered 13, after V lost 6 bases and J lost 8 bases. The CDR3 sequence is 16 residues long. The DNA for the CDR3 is TGTGCCAGCAGGCCCACCCCGGGACTAGCGATCCATGAGCAGTTCTTC. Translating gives CASRPTPGLAIHEQFF.

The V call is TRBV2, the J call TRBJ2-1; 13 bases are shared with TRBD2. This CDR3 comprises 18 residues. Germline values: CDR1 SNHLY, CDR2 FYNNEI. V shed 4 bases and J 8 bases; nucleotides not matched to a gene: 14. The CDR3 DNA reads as TGTGCCAGCAGTGGACGGGGTACTAGCGGGAGGGCGTTTGATGAGCAGTTCTTC. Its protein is CASSGRGTSGRAFDEQFF.

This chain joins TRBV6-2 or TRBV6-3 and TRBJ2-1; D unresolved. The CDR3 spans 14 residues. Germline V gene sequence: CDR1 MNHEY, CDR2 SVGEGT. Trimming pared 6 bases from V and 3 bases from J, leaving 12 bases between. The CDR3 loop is CASSAWLGYNEQFF. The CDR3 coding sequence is TGTGCCAGCAGCGCCTGGCTCGGCTACAATGAGCAGTTCTTC.

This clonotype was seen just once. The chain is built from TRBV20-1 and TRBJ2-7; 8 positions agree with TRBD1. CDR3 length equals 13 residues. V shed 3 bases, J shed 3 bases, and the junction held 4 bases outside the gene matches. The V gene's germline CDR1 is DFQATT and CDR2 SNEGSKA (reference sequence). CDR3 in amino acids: CSASGDRIYEQYF. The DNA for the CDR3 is TGCAGTGCTAGCGGGGACAGGATCTACGAGCAGTACTTC.

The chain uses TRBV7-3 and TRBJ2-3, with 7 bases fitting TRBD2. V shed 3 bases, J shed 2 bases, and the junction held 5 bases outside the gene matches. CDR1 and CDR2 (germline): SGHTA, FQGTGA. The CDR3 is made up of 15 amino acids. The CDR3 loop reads CASSFGGTNTDTQYF. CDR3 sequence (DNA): TGTGCCAGCAGCTTTGGTGGGACTAACACAGATACGCAGTATTTT.

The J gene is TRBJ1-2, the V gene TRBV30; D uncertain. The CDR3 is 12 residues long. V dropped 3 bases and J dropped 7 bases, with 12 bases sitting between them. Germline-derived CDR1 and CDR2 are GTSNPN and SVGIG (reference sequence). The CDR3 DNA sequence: TGTGCCTGGAGGCCCGGACTGTTTGGCTACACCTTC. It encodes CAWRPGLFGYTF.

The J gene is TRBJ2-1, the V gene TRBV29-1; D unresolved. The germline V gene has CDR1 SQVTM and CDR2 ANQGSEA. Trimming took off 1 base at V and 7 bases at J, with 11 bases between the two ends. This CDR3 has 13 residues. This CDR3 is CSVEVGTINEQFF. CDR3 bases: TGCAGCGTTGAAGTGGGAACTATAAATGAGCAGTTCTTC.

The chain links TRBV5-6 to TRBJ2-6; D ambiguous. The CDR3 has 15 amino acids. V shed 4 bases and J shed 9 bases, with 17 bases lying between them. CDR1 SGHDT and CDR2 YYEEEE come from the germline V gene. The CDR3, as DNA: TGTGCCAGCAGCCTCCGAGAGCTCTGGGGCAACGTCCTGACTTTC. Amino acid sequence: CASSLRELWGNVLTF.

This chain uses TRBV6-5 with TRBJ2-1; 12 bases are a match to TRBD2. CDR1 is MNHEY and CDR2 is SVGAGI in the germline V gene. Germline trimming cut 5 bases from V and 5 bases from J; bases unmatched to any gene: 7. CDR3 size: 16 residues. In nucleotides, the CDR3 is TGTGCCAGCAGTCCTAATGGACTAGCGGGGAACAATGAGCAGTTCTTC. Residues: CASSPNGLAGNNEQFF.

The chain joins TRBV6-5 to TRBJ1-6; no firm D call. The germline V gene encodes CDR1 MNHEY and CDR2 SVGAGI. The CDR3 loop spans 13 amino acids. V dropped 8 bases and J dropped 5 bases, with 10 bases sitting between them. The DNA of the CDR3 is TGTGCCAGCTCGGACGCTAATAATTCACCCCTCCACTTT. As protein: CASSDANNSPLHF.

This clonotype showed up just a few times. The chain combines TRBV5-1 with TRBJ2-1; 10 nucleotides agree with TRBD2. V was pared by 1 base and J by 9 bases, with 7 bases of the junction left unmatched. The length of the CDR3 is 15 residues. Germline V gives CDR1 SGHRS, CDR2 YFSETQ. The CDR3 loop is CASSLRASGGSEQFF. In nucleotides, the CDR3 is TGCGCCAGCAGCTTGCGGGCTAGCGGGGGAAGTGAGCAGTTCTTC.